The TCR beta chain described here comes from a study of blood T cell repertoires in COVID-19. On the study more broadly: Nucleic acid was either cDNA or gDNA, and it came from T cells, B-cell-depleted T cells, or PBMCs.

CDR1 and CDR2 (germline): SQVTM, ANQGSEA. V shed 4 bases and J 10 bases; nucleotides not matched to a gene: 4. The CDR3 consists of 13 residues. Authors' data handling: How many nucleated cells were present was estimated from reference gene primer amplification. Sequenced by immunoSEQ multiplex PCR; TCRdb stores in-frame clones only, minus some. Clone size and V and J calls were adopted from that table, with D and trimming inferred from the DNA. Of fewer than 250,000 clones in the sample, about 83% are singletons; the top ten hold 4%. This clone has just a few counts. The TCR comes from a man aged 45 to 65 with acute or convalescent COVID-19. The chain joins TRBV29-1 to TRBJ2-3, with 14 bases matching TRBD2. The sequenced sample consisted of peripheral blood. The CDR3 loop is CSVGGLAGEAQYF. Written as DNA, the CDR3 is TGCAGCGTTGGGGGACTAGCGGGGGAGGCGCAGTATTTT.